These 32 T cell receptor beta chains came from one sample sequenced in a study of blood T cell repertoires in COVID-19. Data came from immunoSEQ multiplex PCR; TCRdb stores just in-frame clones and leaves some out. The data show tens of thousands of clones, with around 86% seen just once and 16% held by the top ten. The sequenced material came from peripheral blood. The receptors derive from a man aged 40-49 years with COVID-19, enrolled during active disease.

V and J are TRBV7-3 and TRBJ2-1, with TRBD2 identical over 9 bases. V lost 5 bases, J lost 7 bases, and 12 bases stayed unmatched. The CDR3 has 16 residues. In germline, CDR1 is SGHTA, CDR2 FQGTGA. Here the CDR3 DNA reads TGTGCCAGCAGCCCATCCGGGGCGGGGGGGCTTAATGAGCAGTTCTTC. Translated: CASSPSGAGGLNEQFF.

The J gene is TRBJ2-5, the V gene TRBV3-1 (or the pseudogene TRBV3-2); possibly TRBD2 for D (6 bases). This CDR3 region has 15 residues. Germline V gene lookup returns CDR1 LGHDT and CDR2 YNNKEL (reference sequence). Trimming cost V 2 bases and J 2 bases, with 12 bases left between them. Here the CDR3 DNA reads TGTGCCAGCAGCCAAAACCCCGGGACTCAAGAGACCCAGTACTTC. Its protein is CASSQNPGTQETQYF.

The CDR3: CASSYDSRAYNSPLHF. The CDR3 DNA sequence: TGTGCCAGCAGTTATGATTCGCGGGCATATAATTCACCCCTCCACTTT. The rearrangement uses TRBV6-6 and TRBJ1-6; D is uncertain. V dropped 3 bases and J dropped 4 bases, with 13 bases sitting between them. The germline V gene has CDR1 MNHNY and CDR2 SVGAGI (reference sequence). The CDR3 is made up of 16 amino acids.

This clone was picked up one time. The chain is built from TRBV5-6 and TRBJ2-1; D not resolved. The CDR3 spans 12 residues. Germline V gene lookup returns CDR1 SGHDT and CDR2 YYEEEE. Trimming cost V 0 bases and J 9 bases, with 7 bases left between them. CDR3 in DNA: TGTGCCAGCAGCTTGGCGCAGGTTGAGCAGTTCTTC. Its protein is CASSLAQVEQFF.

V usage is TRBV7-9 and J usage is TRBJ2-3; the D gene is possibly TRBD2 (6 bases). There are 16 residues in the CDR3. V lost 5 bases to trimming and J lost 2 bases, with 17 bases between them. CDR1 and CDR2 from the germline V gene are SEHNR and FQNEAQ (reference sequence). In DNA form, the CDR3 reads TGTGCCAGCAGCCGAACCGGGACTCAGGTCACAGATACGCAGTATTTT. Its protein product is CASSRTGTQVTDTQYF.

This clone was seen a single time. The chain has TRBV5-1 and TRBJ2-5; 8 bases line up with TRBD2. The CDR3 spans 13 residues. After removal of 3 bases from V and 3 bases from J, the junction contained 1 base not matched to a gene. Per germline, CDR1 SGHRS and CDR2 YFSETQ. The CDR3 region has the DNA TGCGCCAGCAGCTCACTAGCGGAAGAGACCCAGTACTTC. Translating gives CASSSLAEETQYF.

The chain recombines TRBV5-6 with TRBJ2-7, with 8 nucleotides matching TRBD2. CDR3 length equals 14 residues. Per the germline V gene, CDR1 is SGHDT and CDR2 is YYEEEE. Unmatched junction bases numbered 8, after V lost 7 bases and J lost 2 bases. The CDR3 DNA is TGTGCCAGCTCTGCTAGCGGGCGCACCTACGAGCAGTACTTC. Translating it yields CASSASGRTYEQYF.

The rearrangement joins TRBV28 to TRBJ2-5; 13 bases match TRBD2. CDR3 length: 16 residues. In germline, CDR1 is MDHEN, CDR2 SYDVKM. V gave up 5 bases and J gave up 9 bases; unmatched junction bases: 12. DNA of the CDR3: TGTGCCAGCAGTACGCGGACTAGCGGGGGCCGATTCGCCCAGTACTTC. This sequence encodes CASSTRTSGGRFAQYF.

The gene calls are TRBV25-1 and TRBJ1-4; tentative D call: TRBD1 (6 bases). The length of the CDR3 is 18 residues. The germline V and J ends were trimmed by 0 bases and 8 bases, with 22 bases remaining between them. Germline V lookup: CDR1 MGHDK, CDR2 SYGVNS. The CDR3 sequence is CASSEYPRGTSGEEKLFF. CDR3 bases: TGTGCCAGCAGTGAATACCCGAGAGGGACAAGTGGGGAGGAAAAACTGTTTTTT. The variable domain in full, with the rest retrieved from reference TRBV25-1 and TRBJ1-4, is EADIYQTPRYLVIGTGKKITLECSQTMGHDKMYWYQQDPGMELHLIHYSYGVNSTEKGDLSSESTVSRIRTEHFPLTLESARPSHTSQYLCASSEYPRGTSGEEKLFFGSGTQLSVL.

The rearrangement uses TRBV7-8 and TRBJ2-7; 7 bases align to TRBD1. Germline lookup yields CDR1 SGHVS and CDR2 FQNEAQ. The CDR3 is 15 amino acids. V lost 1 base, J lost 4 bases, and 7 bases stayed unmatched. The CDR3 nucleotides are TGTGCCAGCAGCTTAGGACCTGGCAGGGGGTACGAGCAGTACTTC. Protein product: CASSLGPGRGYEQYF.

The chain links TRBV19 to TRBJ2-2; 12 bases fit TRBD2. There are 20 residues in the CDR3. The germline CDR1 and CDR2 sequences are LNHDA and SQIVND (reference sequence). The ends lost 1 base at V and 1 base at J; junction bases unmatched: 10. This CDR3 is CASSIVYGLAGTLNTGELFF. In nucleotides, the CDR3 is TGTGCCAGTAGTATAGTGTACGGACTAGCGGGGACCCTGAACACCGGGGAGCTGTTTTTT.

CDR3 residues: CASSLIQGTYNEQFF. Here the CDR3 DNA reads TGTGCCAGCAGCTTAATCCAGGGGACCTACAATGAGCAGTTCTTC. V usage is TRBV7-3 and J usage is TRBJ2-1; D may be TRBD1 (6 bases). Germline values: CDR1 SGHTA, CDR2 FQGTGA. V was clipped by 1 base and J by 2 bases, with 9 bases between them. CDR3 length equals 15 residues.

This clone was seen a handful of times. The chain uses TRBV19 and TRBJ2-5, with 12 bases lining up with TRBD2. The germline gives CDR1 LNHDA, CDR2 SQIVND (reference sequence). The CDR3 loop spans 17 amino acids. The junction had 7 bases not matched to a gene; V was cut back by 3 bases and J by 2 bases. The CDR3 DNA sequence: TGTGCCAGTAGTATGAGGGCCCTAGCGGGGGGGCAAGAGACCCAGTACTTC. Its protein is CASSMRALAGGQETQYF.

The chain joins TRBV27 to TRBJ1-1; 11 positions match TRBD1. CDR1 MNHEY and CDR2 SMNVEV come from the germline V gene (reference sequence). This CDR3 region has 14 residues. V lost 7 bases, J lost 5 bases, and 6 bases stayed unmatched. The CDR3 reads CASNSGTGGTEAFF. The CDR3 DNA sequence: TGTGCCAGCAACTCCGGGACAGGGGGTACTGAAGCTTTCTTT.

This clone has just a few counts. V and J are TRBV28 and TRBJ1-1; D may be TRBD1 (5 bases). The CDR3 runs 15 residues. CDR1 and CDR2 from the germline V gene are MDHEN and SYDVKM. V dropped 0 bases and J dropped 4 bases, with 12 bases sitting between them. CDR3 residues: CASSLWSGVGTEAFF. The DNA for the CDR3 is TGTGCCAGCAGTTTATGGTCGGGGGTGGGCACTGAAGCTTTCTTT.

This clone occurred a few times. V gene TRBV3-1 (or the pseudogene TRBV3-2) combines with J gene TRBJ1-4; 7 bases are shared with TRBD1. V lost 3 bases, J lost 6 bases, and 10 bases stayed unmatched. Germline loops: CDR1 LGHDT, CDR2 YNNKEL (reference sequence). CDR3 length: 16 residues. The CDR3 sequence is CASSHRARQGDEKLFF. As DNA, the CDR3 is TGTGCCAGCAGCCACCGAGCCCGACAGGGCGATGAAAAACTGTTTTTT.

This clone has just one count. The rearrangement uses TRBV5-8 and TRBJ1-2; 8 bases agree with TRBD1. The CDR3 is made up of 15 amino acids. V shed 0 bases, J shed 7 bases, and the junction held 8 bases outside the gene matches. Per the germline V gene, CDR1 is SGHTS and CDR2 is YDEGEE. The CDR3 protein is CASSLEDRGYRGYTF. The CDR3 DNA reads TGTGCCAGCAGCTTGGAAGACAGGGGTTACCGTGGCTACACCTTC.

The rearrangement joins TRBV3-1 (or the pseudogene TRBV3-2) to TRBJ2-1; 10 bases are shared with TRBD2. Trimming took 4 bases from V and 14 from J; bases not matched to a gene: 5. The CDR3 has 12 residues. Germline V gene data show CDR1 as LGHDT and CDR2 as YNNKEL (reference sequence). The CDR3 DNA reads TGTGCCAGCAGCCGCTCCGGGACTAGCGAGTTCTTC. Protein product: CASSRSGTSEFF.

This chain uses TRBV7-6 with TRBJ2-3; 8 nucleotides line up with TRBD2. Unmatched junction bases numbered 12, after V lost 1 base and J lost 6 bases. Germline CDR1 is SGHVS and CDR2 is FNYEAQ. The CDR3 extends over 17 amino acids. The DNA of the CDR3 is TGTGCCAGCAGCTTAGTTGACGGGGGGGCCCTTTCGGATACGCAGTATTTT. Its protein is CASSLVDGGALSDTQYF.

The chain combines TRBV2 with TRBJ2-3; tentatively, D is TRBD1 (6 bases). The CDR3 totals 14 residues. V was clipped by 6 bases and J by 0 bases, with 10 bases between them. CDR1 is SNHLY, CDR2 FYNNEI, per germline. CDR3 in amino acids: CASRTGLSTDTQYF. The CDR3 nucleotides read TGTGCCAGCAGAACAGGGTTGAGCACAGATACGCAGTATTTT.

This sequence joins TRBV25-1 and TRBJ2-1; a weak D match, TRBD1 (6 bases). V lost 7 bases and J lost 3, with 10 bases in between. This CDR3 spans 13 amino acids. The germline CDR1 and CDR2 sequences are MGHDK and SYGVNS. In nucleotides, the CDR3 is TGTGCCAGCACCCGACAGGACTACAATGAGCAGTTCTTC. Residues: CASTRQDYNEQFF. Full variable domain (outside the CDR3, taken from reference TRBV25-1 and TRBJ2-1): EADIYQTPRYLVIGTGKKITLECSQTMGHDKMYWYQQDPGMELHLIHYSYGVNSTEKGDLSSESTVSRIRTEHFPLTLESARPSHTSQYLCASTRQDYNEQFFGPGTRLTVL.

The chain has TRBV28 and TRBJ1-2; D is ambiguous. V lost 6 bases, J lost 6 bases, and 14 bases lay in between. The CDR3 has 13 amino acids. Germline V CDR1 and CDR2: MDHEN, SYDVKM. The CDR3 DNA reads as TGTGCCAGCAGCTTGACTAGGGCTAATGGCTACACCTTC. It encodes CASSLTRANGYTF.

The CDR3 is CASSPRVTGAKNIQYF. The CDR3 DNA reads as TGTGCCAGCAGTCCCCGGGTGACTGGGGCCAAAAACATTCAGTACTTC. V gene TRBV6-2 or TRBV6-3 combines with J gene TRBJ2-4, with D hard to call. The CDR3 sequence is 16 residues long. The germline V gene has CDR1 MNHEY and CDR2 SVGEGT. Trimming stripped 5 bases from V and 1 base from J, with 15 bases between.

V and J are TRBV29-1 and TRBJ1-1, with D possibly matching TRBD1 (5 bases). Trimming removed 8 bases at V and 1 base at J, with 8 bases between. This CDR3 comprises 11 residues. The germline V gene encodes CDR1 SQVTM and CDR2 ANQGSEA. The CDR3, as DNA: TGCAGCTTTACAGGGAACACTGAAGCTTTCTTT. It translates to CSFTGNTEAFF.

CDR3 bases: TGTGCCAGCAGTTACTGGGCAGGGGCCGCCACGGAGACCCAGTACTTC. This encodes CASSYWAGAATETQYF. The chain employs TRBV6-5 and TRBJ2-5; possible D gene TRBD1, 6 bases. The length of the CDR3 is 16 residues. In germline, CDR1 is MNHEY, CDR2 SVGAGI. V was cut by 1 base and J by 5 bases, with 17 bases left in between.

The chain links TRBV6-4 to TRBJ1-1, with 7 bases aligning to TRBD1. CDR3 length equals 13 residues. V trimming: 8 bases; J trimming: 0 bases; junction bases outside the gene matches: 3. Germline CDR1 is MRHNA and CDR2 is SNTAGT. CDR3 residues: CASSGQLNTEAFF. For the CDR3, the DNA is TGTGCCAGCTCGGGACAGTTGAACACTGAAGCTTTCTTT.

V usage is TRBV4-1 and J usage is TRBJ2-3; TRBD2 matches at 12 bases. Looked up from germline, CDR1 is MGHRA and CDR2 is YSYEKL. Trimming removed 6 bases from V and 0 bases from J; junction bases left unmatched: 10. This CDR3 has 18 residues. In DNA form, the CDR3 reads TGCGCCAGCAGACTACTAGCGGGGGGAACCTCTAGCACAGATACGCAGTATTTT. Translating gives CASRLLAGGTSSTDTQYF.

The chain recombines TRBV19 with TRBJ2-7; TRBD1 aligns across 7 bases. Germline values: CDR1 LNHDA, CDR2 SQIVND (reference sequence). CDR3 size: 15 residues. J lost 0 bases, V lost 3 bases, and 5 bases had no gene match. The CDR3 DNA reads TGTGCCAGTAGTATTACCGGGACAGACTCCTACGAGCAGTACTTC. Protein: CASSITGTDSYEQYF.

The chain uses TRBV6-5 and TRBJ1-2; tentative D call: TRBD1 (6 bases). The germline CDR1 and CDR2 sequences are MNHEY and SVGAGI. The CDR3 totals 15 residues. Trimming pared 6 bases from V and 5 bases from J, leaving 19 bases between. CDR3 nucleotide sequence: TGTGCCAGCAGGGACAGTAGACAGACACTATATGGCTACACCTTC. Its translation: CASRDSRQTLYGYTF.

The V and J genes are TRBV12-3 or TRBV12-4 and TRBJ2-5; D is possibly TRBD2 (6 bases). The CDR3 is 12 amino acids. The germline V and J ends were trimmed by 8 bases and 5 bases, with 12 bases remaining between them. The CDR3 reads CASRSREETQYF. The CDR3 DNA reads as TGTGCCAGCCGTTCTCGGGAGGAGACCCAGTACTTC.

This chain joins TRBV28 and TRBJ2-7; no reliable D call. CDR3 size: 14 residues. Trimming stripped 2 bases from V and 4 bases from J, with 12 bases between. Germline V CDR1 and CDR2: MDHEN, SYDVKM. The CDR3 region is CASSLDSERYEQYF. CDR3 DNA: TGTGCCAGCAGTTTAGACTCGGAGAGGTACGAGCAGTACTTC.

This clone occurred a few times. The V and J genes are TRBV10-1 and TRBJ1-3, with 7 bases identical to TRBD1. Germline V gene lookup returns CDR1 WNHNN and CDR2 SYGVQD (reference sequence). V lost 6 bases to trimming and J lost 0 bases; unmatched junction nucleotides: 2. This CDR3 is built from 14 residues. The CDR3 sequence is CASSTGDSGNTIYF. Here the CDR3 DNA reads TGCGCCAGCAGCACAGGGGACTCTGGAAACACCATATATTTT.